This T cell receptor beta chain derives from a study of beta chain features in type 1 diabetes. CDR3 length equals 14 residues. Germline V gene sequence: CDR1 SGDLS, CDR2 YYNGEE. V shed 3 bases and J shed 5 bases, with 14 bases lying between them. The study reverse transcribed the entire isolated RNA, so it sequenced expressed TCRB transcripts. Here immunoSEQ multiplex PCR was the method, and the copy in TCRdb shows in-frame clones only, minus some. The sample consists of around 450,000 clones, 10% to 12% of them appearing once. The TCR comes from a woman aged 18-29 years in good health. The specimen was naive CD4+ T cells from blood. V is TRBV9 and J is TRBJ1-1; D is perhaps TRBD1 (6 bases). This CDR3 reads CASSALGGHTEAFF. Here the CDR3 DNA reads TGTGCCAGCAGCGCCCTTGGGGGGCATACTGAAGCTTTCTTT.